The source of this TCR beta chain is a study of cytomegalovirus exposure and HLA in healthy donors. Sequencing was performed with immunoSEQ multiplex PCR; in TCRdb, only in-frame clones are kept and a portion is missing. Among around 71,000 clones, 90% to 95% were seen once, and the ten largest hold 1.2% to 1.5%. Trimming pared 2 bases from V and 4 bases from J, leaving 17 bases between. Germline V gene sequence: CDR1 MNHEY, CDR2 SMNVEV (reference sequence). CDR3 length equals 16 residues. This sequence was found in a man aged 18 to 29 in good health and CMV-seropositive. This rearrangement joins TRBV27 to TRBJ2-5; a possible D gene is TRBD1 (6 bases). The sample was PBMCs. The CDR3 nucleotides read TGTGCCAGCAGTTTAAGGGACACATCAAAACGAGAGACCCAGTACTTC. Amino acids: CASSLRDTSKRETQYF.